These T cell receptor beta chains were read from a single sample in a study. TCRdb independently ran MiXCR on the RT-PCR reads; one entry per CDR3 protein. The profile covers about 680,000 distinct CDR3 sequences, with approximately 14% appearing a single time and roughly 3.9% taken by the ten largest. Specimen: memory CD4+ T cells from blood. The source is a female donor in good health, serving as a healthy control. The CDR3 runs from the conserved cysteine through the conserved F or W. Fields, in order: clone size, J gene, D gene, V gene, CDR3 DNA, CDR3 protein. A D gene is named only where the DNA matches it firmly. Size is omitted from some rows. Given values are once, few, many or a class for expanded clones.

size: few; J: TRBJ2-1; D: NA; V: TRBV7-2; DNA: TGTGCCAGCAGCTTAACTATCCTGGATGAGCAGTTCTTC; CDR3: CASSLTILDEQFF
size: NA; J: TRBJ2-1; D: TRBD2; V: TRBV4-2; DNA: TGTGCCAGCAGCCGGGGGAACGGGGGGGGCAATGAGCAGTTCTTC; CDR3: CASSRGNGGGNEQFF
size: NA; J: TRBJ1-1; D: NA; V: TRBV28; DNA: TGTGCCAGCAGACCCCGGTCGGGGCCCTTGAAGGCTTTCTTT; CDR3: CASRPRSGPLKAFF
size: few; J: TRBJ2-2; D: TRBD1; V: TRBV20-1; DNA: TGCAGTGCTAGACCCTGGGACAGGGAGAACACCGGGGAGCTGTTTTTT; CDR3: CSARPWDRENTGELFF
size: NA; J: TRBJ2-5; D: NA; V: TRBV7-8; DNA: TGTGCCAGCAGCACTGCCGAGGTCGCGGGAGAGACCCAGTACTTC; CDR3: CASSTAEVAGETQYF
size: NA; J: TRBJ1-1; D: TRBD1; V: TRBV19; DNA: TGTGCCAGTTTATCCGGACAGGGGAGCGCTGAAGCTTTCTTT; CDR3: CASLSGQGSAEAFF
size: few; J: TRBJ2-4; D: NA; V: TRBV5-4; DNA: TGTGCCAGCAGCTTTAGGACAGCAAAAAACATTCAGTACTTC; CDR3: CASSFRTAKNIQYF
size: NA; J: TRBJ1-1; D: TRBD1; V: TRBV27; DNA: TGTGCCAGCTACCCGGGGACAGGGTGGAACACTGAAGCTTTCTTT; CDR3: CASYPGTGWNTEAFF
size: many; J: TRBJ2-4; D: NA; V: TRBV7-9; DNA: TGTGCCACCGAGCTTAACAGCATTCAGTACTTC; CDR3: CATELNSIQYF
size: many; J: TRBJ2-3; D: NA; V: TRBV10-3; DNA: TGTGCCATCAGTGAGTCGATGATAGCGGTCACAGATACGCAGTATTTT; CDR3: CAISESMIAVTDTQYF
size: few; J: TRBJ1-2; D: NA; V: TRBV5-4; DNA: TGTGCCAGCAGCCCCGACAGGTTGCGAGACTACACCTTC; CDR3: CASSPDRLRDYTF
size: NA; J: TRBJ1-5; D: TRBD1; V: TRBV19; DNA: TGTGCCAGTAGTATTTTGCAGGGGGAGGCCGGGGGTCAGCCCCAGCATTTT; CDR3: CASSILQGEAGGQPQHF
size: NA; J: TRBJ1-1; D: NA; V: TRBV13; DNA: TGTGCCAGCAGCTTAGAGGCAGGGAGAGGAGCTTTCTTT; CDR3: CASSLEAGRGAFF
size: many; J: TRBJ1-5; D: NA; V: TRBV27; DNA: TGTGCCAGCAGCCAGCGGGAGGTTAGCAATCAGCCCCAGCATTTT; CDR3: CASSQREVSNQPQHF
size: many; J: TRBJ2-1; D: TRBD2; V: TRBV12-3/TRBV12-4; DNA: TGTGCCAGCAGACCCGGGACTAGCTCCTACAATGAGCAGTTCTTC; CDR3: CASRPGTSSYNEQFF
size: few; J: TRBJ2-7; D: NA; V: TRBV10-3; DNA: TGTGCCATCACCAGGGCCTACGAGCAGTACTTC; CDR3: CAITRAYEQYF
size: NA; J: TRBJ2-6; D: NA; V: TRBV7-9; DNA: TGTGCCAGCAGTACCCAGGGGTCTGGGGCCAACGTCCTGACTTTC; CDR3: CASSTQGSGANVLTF
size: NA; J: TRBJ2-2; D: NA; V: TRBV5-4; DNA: TGTGCCAGCAGCCTACAGGGAGGTGGCGGGGAGCTGTTTTTT; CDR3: CASSLQGGGGELFF
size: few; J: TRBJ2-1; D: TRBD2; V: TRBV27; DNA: TGTGCCAGCAGGCCGGCCGGGACTAGCGGTCGCAATGAGCAGTTCTTC; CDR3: CASRPAGTSGRNEQFF
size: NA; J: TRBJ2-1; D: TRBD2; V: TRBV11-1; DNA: TGTGCCAGCAGCTTAGGGGGACTAGCGGGAATTCGGTTCTTC; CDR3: CASSLGGLAGIRFF
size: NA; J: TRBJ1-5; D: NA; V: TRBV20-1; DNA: TGCAGTGCTAGAACCGCGACCTCGGATTTATATCAGCCCCAGCATTTT; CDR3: CSARTATSDLYQPQHF
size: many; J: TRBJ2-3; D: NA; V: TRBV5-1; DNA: TGCGCCAGCAGCTCCCGACAGGCGGGATTCGCAGATACGCAGTATTTT; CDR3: CASSSRQAGFADTQYF
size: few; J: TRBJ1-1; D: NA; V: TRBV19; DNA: TGTGCCAGTAGCCAGGACAGTTTTTGGAACACTGAAGCTTTCTTT; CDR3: CASSQDSFWNTEAFF
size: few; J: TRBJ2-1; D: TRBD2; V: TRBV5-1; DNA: TGCGCCAGCAGCCCGGGACTAGCGGGAGGTGGTGAGCAGTTCTTC; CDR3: CASSPGLAGGGEQFF
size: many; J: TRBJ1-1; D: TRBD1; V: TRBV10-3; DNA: TGTGCCATCAGTGAGAGTCCCGGGACAGGGCGGAACACTGAAGCTTTCTTT; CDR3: CAISESPGTGRNTEAFF
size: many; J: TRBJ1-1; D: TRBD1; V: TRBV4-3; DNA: TGCGCCAGCAGCCCCCAAACAGGGGACACTGAAGCTTTCTTT; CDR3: CASSPQTGDTEAFF
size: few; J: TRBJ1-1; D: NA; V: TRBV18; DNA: TGTGCCAGCTCAGACAGGAACACTGAAGCTTTCTTT; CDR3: CASSDRNTEAFF
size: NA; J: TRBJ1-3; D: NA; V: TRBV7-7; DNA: TGTGCTAGCAGCCAGACAGTCTCTGGAAACACCATATATTTT; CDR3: CASSQTVSGNTIYF
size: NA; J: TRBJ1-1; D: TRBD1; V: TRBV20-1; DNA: TGCAGCCTAATGGTGACAGGGGGTATCACTGAAGCTTTCTTT; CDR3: CSLMVTGGITEAFF
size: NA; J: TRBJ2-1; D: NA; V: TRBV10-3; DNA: TGTGCCATCAGTGACCCCGTGGGGAGCGGAGCAAGCTCCTACAATGAGCAGTTCTTC; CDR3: CAISDPVGSGASSYNEQFF
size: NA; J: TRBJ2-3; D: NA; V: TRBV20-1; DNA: TGCAGTGCTAGAGGTACCCACGGCGACATAAATGGTGATACGCAGTATTTT; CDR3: CSARGTHGDINGDTQYF
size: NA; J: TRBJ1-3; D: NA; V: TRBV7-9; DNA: TGTGCCAGCAGCTACATACAGAGCTCTGGAAACACCATATATTTT; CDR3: CASSYIQSSGNTIYF
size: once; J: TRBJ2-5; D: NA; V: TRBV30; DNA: TGTGCCTGGAGTGAGCACCAAGAGACCCAGTACTTC; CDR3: CAWSEHQETQYF
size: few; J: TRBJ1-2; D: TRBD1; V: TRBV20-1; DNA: TGCAGTGCAGGGACAGGGGTAATCTATGGCTACACCTTC; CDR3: CSAGTGVIYGYTF
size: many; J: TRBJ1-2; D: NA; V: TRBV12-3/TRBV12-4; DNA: TGTGCCAGCAGTTTTAACAGCCTTAACTATGGCTACACCTTC; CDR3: CASSFNSLNYGYTF
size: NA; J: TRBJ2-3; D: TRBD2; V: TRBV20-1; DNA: TGCAGTGCTCTACCGCTAGCGGGAGTCGGAGATACGCAGTATTTT; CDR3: CSALPLAGVGDTQYF
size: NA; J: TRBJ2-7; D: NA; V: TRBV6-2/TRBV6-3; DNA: TGTGCCAGCAGCCGAGTGGCGGGGTTAGTCGAGCAGTACTTC; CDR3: CASSRVAGLVEQYF
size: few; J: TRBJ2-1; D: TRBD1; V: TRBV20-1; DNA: TGCAGTGCCAAACCGGGACAGGGGGCTATGCGGGAGGGCGTTTTTAGATCCTACAATGAGCAGTTCTTC; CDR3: CSAKPGQGAMREGVFRSYNEQFF
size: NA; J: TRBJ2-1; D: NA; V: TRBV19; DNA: TGTGCCAGTAGTATTCGCGCCAATGAGCAGTTCTTC; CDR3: CASSIRANEQFF
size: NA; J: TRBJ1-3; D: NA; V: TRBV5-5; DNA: TGTGCCAGCAGCTTGTTTCAGGCGGCTGGAAACACCATATATTTT; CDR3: CASSLFQAAGNTIYF
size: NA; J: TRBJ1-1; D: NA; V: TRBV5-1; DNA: TGCGCCAGCAGCGACCACAGGACCAACACTGAAGCTTTCTTT; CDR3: CASSDHRTNTEAFF
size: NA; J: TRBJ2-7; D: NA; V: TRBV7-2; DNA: TGTGCCAGCAGCTTATCTGAGGAGACCTACGAGCAGTACTTC; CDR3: CASSLSEETYEQYF
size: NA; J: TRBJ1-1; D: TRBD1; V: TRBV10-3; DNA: TGTGCCATCCTGGATGACAGGGAAGGGGCTGAAGCTTTCTTT; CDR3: CAILDDREGAEAFF
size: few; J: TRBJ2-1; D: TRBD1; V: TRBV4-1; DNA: TGCGCCAGCAGATCTATCCGGGACAGGCACTACAATGAGCAGTTCTTC; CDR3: CASRSIRDRHYNEQFF
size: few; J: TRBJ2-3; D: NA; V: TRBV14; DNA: TGTGCCAGCAGCCAACTGACCTCTAACACAGATACGCAGTATTTT; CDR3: CASSQLTSNTDTQYF
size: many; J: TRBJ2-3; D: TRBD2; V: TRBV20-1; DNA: TGCAGTGCCAACTTAGCGGGGGGAGATACGCAGTATTTT; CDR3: CSANLAGGDTQYF
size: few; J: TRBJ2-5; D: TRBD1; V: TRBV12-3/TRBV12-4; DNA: TGTGCCAGCAGGTCCGGGACAGCCCAAGAGACCCAGTACTTC; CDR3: CASRSGTAQETQYF
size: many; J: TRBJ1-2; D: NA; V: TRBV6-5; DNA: TGTGCCAGCAGTTACTCAACATCGGCCGTGGGAGGCTACACCTTC; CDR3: CASSYSTSAVGGYTF
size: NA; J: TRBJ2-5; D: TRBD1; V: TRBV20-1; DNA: TGCAGTGCCCTGATCCGCCCCCGACAGGGGATGGGACAAGAGACCCAGTACTTC; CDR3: CSALIRPRQGMGQETQYF
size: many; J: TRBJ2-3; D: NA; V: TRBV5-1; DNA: TGCGCCAGCAGTCGAACTCCGAGCACAGATACGCAGTATTTT; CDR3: CASSRTPSTDTQYF
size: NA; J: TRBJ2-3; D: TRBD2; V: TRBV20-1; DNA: TGCAGTGCGGGGGGGACTAGCGGACCCTACACAGATACGCAGTATTTT; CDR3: CSAGGTSGPYTDTQYF
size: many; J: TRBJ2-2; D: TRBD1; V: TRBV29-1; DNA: TGCAGCGTTGAATGGGGGGGACAGGGGCGGTCCGGGGAGCTGTTTTTT; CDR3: CSVEWGGQGRSGELFF
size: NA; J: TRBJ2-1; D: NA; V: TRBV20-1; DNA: TGCAGTGCCGACCCAGAGGGTTTGTGGAATGAGCAGTTCTTC; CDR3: CSADPEGLWNEQFF